The present T cell receptor beta chain was sequenced within a study of B cell selection in AIRE deficiency. The study, taken as a whole, reports: About 30.6% of healthy-donor shared Treg TCRbeta sequences appeared in patient Tconv cells. Shared Treg sequences were biased toward short CDR3s with few non-templated nucleotide insertions.

Conventional CD4 T cells were sorted as CD4+CD127+ cells. Authors' analysis steps: Patients' conventional T cells yielded roughly 9.9x10^4 distinct TCRbeta sequences; donors' about 1.5x10^5. Using immunoSEQ multiplex PCR, the repertoire was profiled, and TCRdb retains in-frame clones only, with some absent. The V and J calls and clone size come from that table; D and trimming were worked out from the DNA. The sample holds tens of thousands of clones; about 97% are singletons and the top ten take around 0.17%. A note on this clone: Its antigen is as yet unknown.

V gave up 5 bases and J gave up 2 bases; unmatched junction bases: 6. In germline, CDR1 is SGHTA, CDR2 FQGNSA. The CDR3 runs 16 residues. The TCR was taken from a human donor with AIRE deficiency. The sequenced material came from conventional CD4+ T cells sorted from PBMCs. The chain recombines TRBV7-2 with TRBJ2-1; TRBD1 matches 10 bases. CDR3 protein: CASSLEGTGAYNEQFF. The CDR3 bases are TGTGCCAGCAGCCTAGAGGGGACAGGGGCCTACAATGAGCAGTTCTTC.